What follows are 25 T cell receptor beta chains derived from one specimen sequenced in a study of T cell responses to AZD1222 COVID-19 vaccine. Generated by immunoSEQ multiplex PCR, the TCRdb table keeps only in-frame clones and is missing some. Of 160,000 or so clones listed, 75% to 90% are singletons. The sample here was peripheral blood, taken 28 days after the second dose of the MenACWY control vaccine. The receptors were sampled from an adult who received the MenACWY meningococcal vaccine as a control.

This sequence joins TRBV11-2 and TRBJ2-7; TRBD1 aligns across 8 bases. Germline V gene lookup returns CDR1 SGHAT and CDR2 FQNNGV. The CDR3 is 17 residues long. Unmatched junction bases numbered 9, after V lost 2 bases and J lost 0 bases. The CDR3 nucleotides are TGTGCCAGCAGCTTATTCCCGCCGACAGGGGCCTCCTACGAGCAGTACTTC. Translating gives CASSLFPPTGASYEQYF.

The rearrangement joins TRBV7-2 to TRBJ2-3, with D possibly TRBD1 on 6 matching bases. The V and J ends lost 5 bases and 4 bases respectively, with 10 bases between them. This CDR3 is built from 13 residues. Germline CDR1 SGHTA, CDR2 FQGNSA. DNA for the CDR3: TGTGCCAGCAGCGCGAAGGGGGCAGATACGCAGTATTTT. Protein product: CASSAKGADTQYF. Drawing the rest from reference TRBV7-2 and TRBJ2-3, the complete variable domain is GAGVSQSPSNKVTEKGKDVELRCDPISGHTALYWYRQSLGQGLEFLIYFQGNSAPDKSGLPSDRFSAERTGGSVSTLTIQRTQQEDSAVYLCASSAKGADTQYFGPGTRLTVL.

V and J are TRBV7-2 and TRBJ1-5; D uncertain. Trimming cost V 1 base and J 3 bases, with 4 bases left between them. This CDR3 has 13 amino acids. Germline loops: CDR1 SGHTA, CDR2 FQGNSA. CDR3 sequence reads: CASSLDYNQPQHF. The DNA of the CDR3 is TGTGCCAGCAGCTTAGATTACAATCAGCCCCAGCATTTT.

The J gene is TRBJ2-1, the V gene TRBV6-4, with D tentatively TRBD1 or TRBD2 (5 bases each). V was pared by 6 bases and J by 7 bases, with 16 bases between. Germline V gene data show CDR1 as MRHNA and CDR2 as SNTAGT. The CDR3 spans 14 residues. The CDR3 sequence is CASSRGFGTNEQFF. For the CDR3, the DNA is TGTGCCAGCAGCCGAGGGTTTGGGACGAATGAGCAGTTCTTC.

This chain connects TRBV2 to TRBJ1-4; D remains ambiguous. Trimming took off 6 bases at V and 8 bases at J, with 10 bases between the two ends. CDR3 length: 12 residues. Germline lookup yields CDR1 SNHLY and CDR2 FYNNEI. The CDR3 is CASSLVEEKLFF. In nucleotides, the CDR3 is TGTGCCAGCAGCCTTGTAGAGGAAAAACTGTTTTTT.

The chain is built from TRBV5-1 and TRBJ1-1; D call uncertain. Trimming left V 5 bases short and J 8 bases short, with 10 bases between. Germline assignment: CDR1 SGHRS and CDR2 YFSETQ. This CDR3 spans 11 amino acids. The CDR3 DNA sequence: TGCGCCAGCAGATTGACGGGGGAAGCTTTCTTT. Translation: CASRLTGEAFF.

This chain uses TRBV28 with TRBJ2-3, with 7 positions matching TRBD2. This CDR3 is built from 16 residues. Germline trimming cut 6 bases from V and 1 base from J; bases unmatched to any gene: 10. Germline V gives CDR1 MDHEN, CDR2 SYDVKM. In DNA, the CDR3 is TGTGCCAGCAGCCTTTCTTTTGCGGGAGGCACAGATACGCAGTATTTT. Its protein is CASSLSFAGGTDTQYF. The variable domain in full, with the rest retrieved from reference TRBV28 and TRBJ2-3, is DVKVTQSSRYLVKRTGEKVFLECVQDMDHENMFWYRQDPGLGLRLIYFSYDVKMKEKGDIPEGYSVSREKKERFSLILESASTNQTSMYLCASSLSFAGGTDTQYFGPGTRLTVL.

This clone showed up just a few times. V gene TRBV7-9 combines with J gene TRBJ1-4; D perhaps matches TRBD1 (6 bases). V was trimmed by 6 bases and J by 8 bases, leaving 16 bases between them. Germline V gene sequence: CDR1 SEHNR, CDR2 FQNEAQ (reference sequence). The CDR3 covers 14 residues. CDR3 amino acids: CASRHREEGEKLFF. CDR3 DNA sequence: TGTGCCAGCAGACACAGGGAGGAGGGGGAAAAACTGTTTTTT. Combining the CDR3 with reference TRBV7-9 and TRBJ1-4 gives the whole variable domain DTGVSQNPRHKITKRGQNVTFRCDPISEHNRLYWYRQTLGQGPEFLTYFQNEAQLEKSRLLSDRFSAERPKGSFSTLEIQRTEQGDSAMYLCASRHREEGEKLFFGSGTQLSVL.

V is TRBV9 and J is TRBJ2-2, with D possibly TRBD2 on 5 matching bases. V lost 1 base and J lost 3, with 10 bases in between. This CDR3 comprises 15 residues. CDR1 is SGDLS and CDR2 is YYNGEE in the germline V gene. CDR3 sequence reads: CASSVPVGDTGELFF. The DNA of the CDR3 is TGTGCCAGCAGCGTACCCGTGGGAGACACCGGGGAGCTGTTTTTT.

This clone was detected only a few times. The rearrangement joins TRBV3-1 (or the pseudogene TRBV3-2) to TRBJ1-1; D call uncertain. With 1 base removed from V and 6 bases from J, the gap between germline ends came to 15 bases. There are 15 residues in the CDR3. From germline, CDR1 is LGHDT and CDR2 YNNKEL (reference sequence). DNA of the CDR3: TGTGCCAGCAGCCAAGGTCAAGGCAGGCCGCCTGAAGCTTTCTTT. This codes for CASSQGQGRPPEAFF.

The rearrangement links TRBV4-3 to TRBJ1-6; tentative D call: TRBD1 (5 bases). The CDR3 length is 17 residues. Germline values: CDR1 LGHNA, CDR2 YSLEER. V was cut by 1 base and J by 0 bases, with 10 bases left in between. CDR3 region: CASSQGEGSSYNSPLHF. In DNA form, the CDR3 reads TGCGCCAGCAGCCAAGGGGAGGGGAGCTCCTATAATTCACCCCTCCACTTT.

The V gene is TRBV27, the J gene TRBJ2-7; D perhaps matches TRBD1 (6 bases). In germline, CDR1 is MNHEY, CDR2 SMNVEV (reference sequence). The CDR3 sequence is 15 residues long. V lost 3 bases, J lost 6 bases, and 18 bases lay in between. The CDR3 sequence: CASSFTLGQVGEQYF. For the CDR3, the DNA is TGTGCCAGCAGTTTCACCCTGGGACAAGTTGGCGAGCAGTACTTC.

The CDR3 sequence: CASSWGTGYGYTF. CDR3 nucleotides: TGCGCCAGCAGCTGGGGGACAGGCTATGGCTACACCTTC. The chain has TRBV5-1 and TRBJ1-2; 8 bases are a match to TRBD1. The CDR3 is 13 residues long. Trimming cost V 3 bases and J 4 bases; bases outside gene matches: 2. CDR1 SGHRS and CDR2 YFSETQ come from the germline V gene. The full variable domain, in which reference TRBV5-1 and TRBJ1-2 provide the parts outside the CDR3, is KAGVTQTPRYLIKTRGQQVTLSCSPISGHRSVSWYQQTPGQGLQFLFEYFSETQRNKGNFPGRFSGRQFSNSRSEMNVSTLELGDSALYLCASSWGTGYGYTFGSGTRLTVV.

The chain combines TRBV19 with TRBJ2-1; 10 bases match TRBD2. The CDR3 contains 15 residues. J gave up 5 bases and V 6 bases, and 7 bases lay outside the gene matches. Germline CDR1 LNHDA, CDR2 SQIVND (reference sequence). CDR3 amino acids: CASSQGLASDNEQFF. The CDR3 DNA sequence: TGTGCCAGTAGCCAGGGACTAGCGTCTGACAATGAGCAGTTCTTC.

The chain employs TRBV28 and TRBJ2-1; 8 positions agree with TRBD2. Germline V CDR1 and CDR2: MDHEN, SYDVKM. This CDR3 is built from 15 residues. The V and J ends lost 4 bases and 10 bases, in that order; junction bases with no gene match: 12. CDR3 sequence reads: CASSSLQAGVWEQFF. In nucleotides, the CDR3 is TGTGCCAGCAGTTCTCTCCAAGCGGGAGTTTGGGAGCAGTTCTTC.

In its sample, this clone was seen once. This rearrangement joins TRBV18 to TRBJ1-1; 7 bases fit TRBD1. Looked up from germline, CDR1 is KGHSH and CDR2 is LQKENI. This CDR3 has 15 residues. Unmatched junction bases numbered 2, after V lost 0 bases and J lost 1 base. Written as DNA, the CDR3 is TGTGCCAGCTCACCACCTACAGGGGCGAACACTGAAGCTTTCTTT. It translates to CASSPPTGANTEAFF.

This chain joins TRBV7-9 and TRBJ1-3; D is unclear. The CDR3 length is 14 residues. Germline V CDR1 and CDR2: SEHNR, FQNEAQ (reference sequence). Trimming took off 2 bases at V and 0 bases at J, with 5 bases between the two ends. This CDR3 reads CASSLSGSGNTIYF. In DNA, the CDR3 is TGTGCCAGCAGCTTATCCGGCTCTGGAAACACCATATATTTT.

The CDR3 DNA follows: TGTGCCAGCAGCGGGGGCCAGAATGAGCAGTTCTTC. It yields the protein CASSGGQNEQFF. This chain connects TRBV7-9 to TRBJ2-1, with TRBD1 as a possible D gene (6 bases). Deletions cut 5 bases from V and 7 bases from J, with 9 bases between. This CDR3 is built from 12 residues. The germline gives CDR1 SEHNR, CDR2 FQNEAQ (reference sequence). The variable domain in full, with the rest retrieved from reference TRBV7-9 and TRBJ2-1, is DTGVSQNPRHKITKRGQNVTFRCDPISEHNRLYWYRQTLGQGPEFLTYFQNEAQLEKSRLLSDRFSAERPKGSFSTLEIQRTEQGDSAMYLCASSGGQNEQFFGPGTRLTVL.

The chain uses TRBV28 and TRBJ1-2; tentatively, D is TRBD1 (6 bases). The V and J ends lost 6 bases and 5 bases respectively, with 19 bases between them. From germline, CDR1 is MDHEN and CDR2 SYDVKM. This CDR3 spans 15 amino acids. The CDR3 sequence: CASRPARTALYGYTF. The CDR3 region has the DNA TGTGCCAGCAGGCCCGCCCGGACAGCACTTTATGGCTACACCTTC.

The CDR3 bases are TGCGCCAGCAGCCAAGGGGCAGGGGATGTAGGAAACTATGGCTACACCTTC. This translates into CASSQGAGDVGNYGYTF. The rearrangement uses TRBV4-3 and TRBJ1-2; TRBD1 might be the D (6 bases). The CDR3 is made up of 17 amino acids. The V gene's germline CDR1 is LGHNA and CDR2 YSLEER. Trimming removed 1 base from V and 2 bases from J, with 17 bases in between.

V is TRBV7-2 and J is TRBJ1-2; D not resolved. In germline, CDR1 is SGHTA, CDR2 FQGNSA. The V end was cut by 4 bases, the J end by 0 bases, with 3 bases between. This CDR3 is 12 amino acids long. DNA for the CDR3: TGTGCCAGCAGCTCCACTAACTATGGCTACACCTTC. Its translation: CASSSTNYGYTF.

This clone came up once. The rearrangement joins TRBV30 to TRBJ1-4, with D possibly TRBD1 on 6 matching bases. V shed 4 bases and J shed 14 bases, with 20 bases lying between them. CDR1 and CDR2 from the germline V gene are GTSNPN and SVGIG (reference sequence). This CDR3 contains 13 residues. The CDR3: CAWKQGIMNRLFF. The CDR3 DNA follows: TGTGCCTGGAAGCAGGGGATAATGAATCGTCTGTTTTTT.

The chain carries TRBV28 and TRBJ2-1, with TRBD2 matching 15 bases. Trimming cost V 5 bases and J 6 bases; bases outside gene matches: 11. Germline V lookup: CDR1 MDHEN, CDR2 SYDVKM. This CDR3 region has 18 residues. CDR3 coding DNA: TGTGCCAGCAGTACCGGACTAGCGGGAGGGCCGTCGAGCAATGAGCAGTTCTTC. It translates to CASSTGLAGGPSSNEQFF.

A single count supports this clone. The chain combines TRBV19 with TRBJ1-4, with D hard to call. CDR3 size: 13 residues. The V and J ends lost 7 bases and 3 bases respectively, with 9 bases between them. CDR1 and CDR2 (germline): LNHDA, SQIVND (reference sequence). This CDR3 is CASKKGPNEKLFF. In nucleotides, the CDR3 is TGTGCCAGTAAGAAGGGTCCTAATGAAAAACTGTTTTTT.

The genes are TRBV28 and TRBJ2-7; D unresolved. Trimming removed 3 bases at V and 3 bases at J, with 21 bases between. Germline V gene data show CDR1 as MDHEN and CDR2 as SYDVKM. The CDR3 covers 17 residues. CDR3 protein: CASSLSLRSAPGYEQYF. The CDR3 DNA follows: TGTGCCAGCAGTTTGTCTCTTAGGAGTGCCCCAGGCTACGAGCAGTACTTC.